One sample yielded the 18 T cell receptor beta chains listed below, sequenced in a study of technical replicates of blood from a handful of donors. Method: immunoSEQ multiplex PCR; TCRdb's copy keeps in-frame clones and lacks some. Among tens of thousands of clones listed, about 97% were seen once. The sample comprised T cells isolated from PBMCs. These receptors all come from a human donor in good health.

The chain carries TRBV27 and TRBJ1-2; D remains ambiguous. V dropped 0 bases and J dropped 7 bases, with 9 bases sitting between them. CDR1 is MNHEY, CDR2 SMNVEV, per germline (reference sequence). The CDR3 has 13 amino acids. The CDR3 DNA is TGTGCCAGCAGTTTATCGTTCGGTCGTGGCTACACCTTC. Translated, it gives CASSLSFGRGYTF.

The genes are TRBV28 and TRBJ1-2; D not certain. Deletions cut 2 bases from V and 0 bases from J, with 13 bases between. There are 16 residues in the CDR3. CDR1 MDHEN and CDR2 SYDVKM come from the germline V gene. CDR3 region: CASSLAVLSANYGYTF. CDR3 nucleotides: TGTGCCAGCAGTTTAGCCGTATTATCAGCTAACTATGGCTACACCTTC.

V and J are TRBV11-3 and TRBJ2-2; a possible D gene is TRBD2 (5 bases). CDR3 size: 16 residues. Trimming took off 5 bases at V and 1 base at J, with 14 bases between the two ends. Germline-derived CDR1 and CDR2 are SGHNT and YENEEA. The CDR3 is CASSPRLKRNTGELFF. The CDR3 DNA sequence: TGTGCCAGCAGCCCCCGACTAAAGAGGAACACCGGGGAGCTGTTTTTT.

The genes are TRBV2 and TRBJ2-1; no clear D. This CDR3 is built from 12 residues. V was trimmed by 8 bases and J by 3 bases, leaving 8 bases between them. Germline values: CDR1 SNHLY, CDR2 FYNNEI. CDR3 region: CASGSDYNEQFF. CDR3 coding DNA: TGTGCCAGCGGCTCTGACTACAATGAGCAGTTCTTC.

The CDR3 reads CASSLIRAGDGVETQYF. Here the CDR3 DNA reads TGTGCCAGCAGCTTGATCCGAGCGGGAGATGGGGTAGAGACCCAGTACTTC. The chain combines TRBV5-4 with TRBJ2-5; 8 nucleotides agree with TRBD2. Germline V gives CDR1 SGHNT, CDR2 YYREEE (reference sequence). Losses at the gene ends were 1 base for V and 4 bases for J; bases not matched to a gene: 12. The CDR3 sequence is 17 residues long.

The rearrangement links TRBV10-3 to TRBJ2-7, with 12 bases identical to TRBD2. This CDR3 comprises 16 residues. J gave up 6 bases and V 10 bases, and 16 bases lay outside the gene matches. Germline values: CDR1 ENHRY, CDR2 SYGVKD. The CDR3 spells CATTGPKLAGGGEQYF. Here the CDR3 DNA reads TGTGCCACCACGGGGCCAAAACTAGCGGGAGGAGGCGAGCAGTACTTC.

In nucleotides, the CDR3 is TGTGCCAGCAGCTTGCAGGGGAAACAGAGGAATGAGCAGTTCTTC. Its translation: CASSLQGKQRNEQFF. The chain has TRBV11-3 and TRBJ2-1; possibly TRBD1 for D (6 bases). V was cut by 3 bases and J by 7 bases, with 16 bases left in between. Germline V lookup: CDR1 SGHNT, CDR2 YENEEA. The CDR3 totals 15 residues.

The CDR3 coding sequence is TGCAGCGCACTCATCACGACGGGGGTTTTGTACTTC. The encoded protein is CSALITTGVLYF. The rearrangement joins TRBV29-1 to TRBJ2-7; a weak D match, TRBD2 (6 bases). Trimming stripped 7 bases from V and 12 bases from J, with 22 bases between. Looked up from germline, CDR1 is SQVTM and CDR2 is ANQGSEA. This CDR3 spans 12 amino acids.

This chain connects TRBV6-5 to TRBJ2-3; TRBD2 is a possible D gene (6 bases). The V gene lost 10 bases and the J gene lost 6 bases, with 14 bases spanning the gap. CDR1 is MNHEY and CDR2 is SVGAGI in the germline V gene. CDR3 length: 12 amino acids. CDR3 region: CATSPGVDTQYF. CDR3 in DNA: TGTGCCACCTCTCCGGGGGTGGATACGCAGTATTTT.

The gene calls are TRBV6-5 and TRBJ2-7; D uncertain. Trimming took 2 bases from V and 3 from J, leaving 11 bases between them. Germline V gives CDR1 MNHEY, CDR2 SVGAGI. The CDR3 contains 14 residues. CDR3 protein: CASSYAERFYEQYF. Here the CDR3 DNA reads TGTGCCAGCAGTTACGCCGAGAGGTTCTACGAGCAGTACTTC.

The J gene is TRBJ2-7, the V gene TRBV15, with TRBD1 identical over 9 bases. From germline, CDR1 is LNHNV and CDR2 YYDKDF (reference sequence). With 2 bases clipped from V and 5 bases from J, the junction kept 7 bases outside the gene matches. The CDR3 runs to 15 residues. The CDR3 loop reads CATSRTGTGFDEQYF. The CDR3 DNA reads as TGTGCCACCAGCAGAACTGGGACAGGGTTCGACGAGCAGTACTTC.

The rearrangement joins TRBV28 to TRBJ1-2, with a possible D match to TRBD1 (6 bases). The CDR3 sequence is 14 residues long. V lost 4 bases and J 6 bases, leaving 15 bases between the germline ends. Germline values: CDR1 MDHEN, CDR2 SYDVKM. In nucleotides, the CDR3 is TGTGCCAGCAGTTCGGGGGGGCTGGGCAATGGCTACACCTTC. Translation: CASSSGGLGNGYTF.

V is TRBV11-2 and J is TRBJ1-1, with a weak D call TRBD1 (5 bases). In germline, CDR1 is SGHAT, CDR2 FQNNGV. Trimming stripped 1 base from V and 4 bases from J, with 7 bases between. This CDR3 is 13 amino acids long. This chain's CDR3 is CASSLVGGTEAFF. CDR3 in DNA: TGTGCCAGCAGCTTAGTGGGGGGCACTGAAGCTTTCTTT.

The rearrangement links TRBV9 to TRBJ2-5, with 7 bases fitting TRBD2. The germline V gene has CDR1 SGDLS and CDR2 YYNGEE. Trimming took 7 bases from V and 5 from J; bases not matched to a gene: 5. The CDR3 length is 12 residues. The CDR3 reads CASGTGGETQYF. As DNA, the CDR3 is TGTGCCAGCGGGACGGGAGGTGAGACCCAGTACTTC.

This sequence joins TRBV6-5 and TRBJ1-2; 7 nucleotides align to TRBD1. Germline V gene sequence: CDR1 MNHEY, CDR2 SVGAGI. Losses at the gene ends were 8 bases for V and 1 base for J; bases not matched to a gene: 7. This CDR3 has 14 amino acids. In DNA form, the CDR3 reads TGTGCCAGCTTGGGGACAGCACGTAACTATGGCTACACCTTC. Translated: CASLGTARNYGYTF.

The chain links TRBV29-1 to TRBJ1-1, with D uncertain. The CDR3 contains 12 residues. The ends were cut back, 0 bases at V and 10 bases at J, with 12 bases in the middle. Germline lookup yields CDR1 SQVTM and CDR2 ANQGSEA. The DNA of the CDR3 is TGCAGCGTTGAAGAAAAGTTTCGGGGAGCTTTCTTT. Protein: CSVEEKFRGAFF.

Only one count was recorded for this clone. V is TRBV5-4 and J is TRBJ2-2; TRBD2 agrees at 7 bases. The CDR3 is 15 amino acids. Per the germline V gene, CDR1 is SGHNT and CDR2 is YYREEE (reference sequence). V shed 1 base and J 6 bases; nucleotides not matched to a gene: 6. The CDR3 DNA follows: TGTGCCAGCAGCTTGAAGCTCGCGGGAGCCGGGGAGCTGTTTTTT. Residues: CASSLKLAGAGELFF.

This sequence joins TRBV6-7 and TRBJ2-1; 7 nucleotides match TRBD2. TRBV6-7 qualifies as an ORF whose function is uncertain. The CDR3 runs 16 residues. The ends lost 0 bases at V and 3 bases at J; junction bases unmatched: 5. This chain's CDR3 is CASSYSLGGSYNEQFF. The CDR3 nucleotides are TGTGCCAGCAGTTACTCGCTTGGCGGGAGCTACAATGAGCAGTTCTTC.